This T cell receptor (beta chain) was found in a study of Tregs in tolerant kidney transplant recipients. Findings of the study overall: Activated donor B cell expansion appeared to reveal the most relevant donor-specific TCRbeta repertoire. The small number of patients limits these findings pending further validation.

Related graft donors supplied nonmyeloablative bone marrow transplants, and mixed chimerism was transient. Thawed PBMCs were FACS-sorted into unstimulated CD4+CD25+CD127- regulatory T cells, CD4+CD25- non-regulatory cells, CD4 and CD8 cells. Sequencing used immunoSEQ multiplex PCR; TCRdb keeps in-frame clones, though not all of them. The sample includes 40,000 to 50,000 clones, approximately 89% seen only once; the top ten take around 15%. In regard to this clone: Its antigen is currently unknown.

The CDR3 has 16 amino acids. The rearrangement joins TRBV21-1 to TRBJ2-1; the listed D gene, TRBD2, was not tested against the DNA. TRBV21-1 is a pseudogene locus. This clonotype was sampled from a human patient who received a combined kidney and bone marrow transplant. Some T cells may originate from the graft donor. This specimen was CD8+ T cells from blood (PBMCs), taken 12 months after the transplant. DNA of the CDR3: TGTGCCAGCAGCAAAGTAAGACTAGCGCCTTACAATGAGCAGTTCTTC. Translated, it gives CASSKVRLAPYNEQFF.